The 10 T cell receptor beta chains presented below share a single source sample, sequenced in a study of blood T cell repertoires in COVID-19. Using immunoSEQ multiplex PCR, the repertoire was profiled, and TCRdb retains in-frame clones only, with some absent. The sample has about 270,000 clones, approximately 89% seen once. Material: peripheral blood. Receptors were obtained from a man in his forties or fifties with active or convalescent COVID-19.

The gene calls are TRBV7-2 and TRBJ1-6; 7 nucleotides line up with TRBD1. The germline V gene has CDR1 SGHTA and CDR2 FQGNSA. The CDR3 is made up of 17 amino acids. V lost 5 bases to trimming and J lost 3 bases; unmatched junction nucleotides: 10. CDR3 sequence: CASSTGQVLDYNSPLHF. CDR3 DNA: TGTGCCAGCAGCACAGGACAGGTTTTAGACTATAATTCACCCCTCCACTTT.

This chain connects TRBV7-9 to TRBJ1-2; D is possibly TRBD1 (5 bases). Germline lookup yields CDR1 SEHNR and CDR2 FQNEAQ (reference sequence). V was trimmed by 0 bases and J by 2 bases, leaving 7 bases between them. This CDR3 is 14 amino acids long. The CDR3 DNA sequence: TGTGCCAGCAGCTTAGCAGACAGAAACTATGGCTACACCTTC. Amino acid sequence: CASSLADRNYGYTF. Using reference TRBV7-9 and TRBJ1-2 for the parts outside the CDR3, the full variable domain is DTGVSQNPRHKITKRGQNVTFRCDPISEHNRLYWYRQTLGQGPEFLTYFQNEAQLEKSRLLSDRFSAERPKGSFSTLEIQRTEQGDSAMYLCASSLADRNYGYTFGSGTRLTVV.

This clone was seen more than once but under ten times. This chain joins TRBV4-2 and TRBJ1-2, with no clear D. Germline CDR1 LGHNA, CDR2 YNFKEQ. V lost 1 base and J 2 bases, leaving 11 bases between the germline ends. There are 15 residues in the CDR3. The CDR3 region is CASSQGVAQNYGYTF. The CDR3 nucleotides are TGTGCCAGCAGCCAAGGGGTCGCACAGAACTATGGCTACACCTTC.

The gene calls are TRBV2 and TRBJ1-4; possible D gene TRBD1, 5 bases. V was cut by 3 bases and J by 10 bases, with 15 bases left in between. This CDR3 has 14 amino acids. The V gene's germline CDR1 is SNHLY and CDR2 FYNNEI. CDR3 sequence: CASSDGRGNRKLFF. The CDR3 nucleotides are TGTGCCAGCAGTGACGGGCGGGGCAACAGAAAACTGTTTTTT.

The CDR3 sequence is CASSLPRTYGYTF. CDR3 coding DNA: TGTGCCAGCAGTTTGCCCAGAACCTATGGCTACACCTTC. V usage is TRBV28 and J usage is TRBJ1-2; D remains unclear. CDR1 and CDR2 (germline): MDHEN, SYDVKM. The CDR3 is made up of 13 amino acids. Trimming removed 3 bases at V and 4 bases at J, with 9 bases between.

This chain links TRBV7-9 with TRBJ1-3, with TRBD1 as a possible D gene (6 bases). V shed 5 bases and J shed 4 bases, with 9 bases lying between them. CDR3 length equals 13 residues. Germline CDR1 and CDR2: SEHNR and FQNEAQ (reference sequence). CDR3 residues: CASSGTGGNTIYF. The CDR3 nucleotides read TGTGCCAGCAGCGGCACAGGGGGAAACACCATATATTTT.

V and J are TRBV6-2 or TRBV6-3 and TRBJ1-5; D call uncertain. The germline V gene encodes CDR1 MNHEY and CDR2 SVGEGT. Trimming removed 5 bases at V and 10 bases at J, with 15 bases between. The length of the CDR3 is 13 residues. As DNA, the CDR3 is TGTGCCAGCAGTGGGCTTAAGGTCCTCCCCCAGCATTTT. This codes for CASSGLKVLPQHF.

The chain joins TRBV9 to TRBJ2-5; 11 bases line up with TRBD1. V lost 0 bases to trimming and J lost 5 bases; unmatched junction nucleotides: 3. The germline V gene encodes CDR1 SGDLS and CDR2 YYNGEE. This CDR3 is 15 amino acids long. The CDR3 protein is CASSVGTGGRETQYF. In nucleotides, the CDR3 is TGTGCCAGCAGCGTAGGGACAGGGGGCAGGGAGACCCAGTACTTC.

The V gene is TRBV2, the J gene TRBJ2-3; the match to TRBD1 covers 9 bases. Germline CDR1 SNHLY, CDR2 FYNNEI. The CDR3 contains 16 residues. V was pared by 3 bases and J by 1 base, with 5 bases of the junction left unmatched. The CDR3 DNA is TGTGCCAGCAGTGACCCGGACAGGGGTGGCACAGATACGCAGTATTTT. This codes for CASSDPDRGGTDTQYF.

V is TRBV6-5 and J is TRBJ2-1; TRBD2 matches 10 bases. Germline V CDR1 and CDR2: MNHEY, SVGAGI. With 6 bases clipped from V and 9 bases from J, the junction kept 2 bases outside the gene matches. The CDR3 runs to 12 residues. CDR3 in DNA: TGTGCCAGCAGGGGACTAGCGAGTGAGCAGTTCTTC. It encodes CASRGLASEQFF.